Sequencing of this TCR beta chain was carried out in a study of CD8 T cells in Susac syndrome. Looking at the study overall: At the time their blood was drawn, patients with Susac syndrome were either therapy-naive, on corticosteroids (with some of them also receiving intravenous immunoglobulin), or on intravenous immunoglobulin alone.

RNA was extracted with the RNeasy kit, and a quantity of 0.5 to 1 ug was reverse transcribed using random hexamers. TCRdb independently ran MiXCR on the immunoSEQ multiplex PCR reads; one entry per CDR3 protein. The sample lists around 150,000 distinct CDR3 sequences; more than 90% were seen once. The authors carried out high-throughput sequencing of TCR beta. They applied it to CD8+ and CD4+ T cells obtained from blood. Worth noting for this clonotype: The antigen is unknown.

Study outcomes and limitations: None of the CD4+ T cell repertoires in Susac syndrome showed clonal expansion.

The ends were cut back, 1 base at V and 4 bases at J, with 13 bases in the middle. There are 16 residues in the CDR3. Germline CDR1 reads LNHNV; CDR2 reads YYDKDF (reference sequence). The sequencing input was CD4+ T cells from PBMCs. This receptor was identified in a human donor with Susac syndrome. The chain links TRBV15 to TRBJ2-2, with D maybe TRBD2 (5 bases). The CDR3 sequence is CATSRGPGSFTGELFF. The CDR3 coding sequence is TGTGCCACCAGCAGAGGCCCGGGGTCCTTCACCGGGGAGCTGTTTTTT.